This TCR beta chain was identified during a study of radiation and T cells in renal cell carcinoma. Method: immunoSEQ multiplex PCR; TCRdb's copy keeps in-frame clones and lacks some. The sample carries tens of thousands of clones, roughly 80% recorded once. V dropped 7 bases and J dropped 6 bases, with 19 bases sitting between them. Germline V CDR1 and CDR2: MNHNY, SVGAGI (reference sequence). The CDR3 has 15 amino acids. The time point was: baseline pretreatment blood. Treatment given: 15 Gy SBRT to primary tumor, nephrectomy 4 weeks later. The chain combines TRBV6-6 with TRBJ2-1; maybe TRBD2 (6 bases). Sequencing used blood, obtained from a patient whose treatment included radiotherapy and nephrectomy. The source of this sequence is a man aged 60 to 69 with renal cell carcinoma. Here the CDR3 DNA reads TGTGCCAGCACCTCACCCGCTCAGGGAGGCAATGAGCAGTTCTTC. This translates into CASTSPAQGGNEQFF.